The 3 T cell receptor beta chains listed next were all sequenced from one sample in a study of blood T cell repertoires in COVID-19. Here immunoSEQ multiplex PCR was the method, and the copy in TCRdb shows in-frame clones only, minus some. The sample contains roughly 70,000 clones, roughly nine tenths of which appear only once. Sequencing input: peripheral blood. These receptors all come from a man older than 75 with acute or convalescent COVID-19.

This sequence joins TRBV3-1 (or the pseudogene TRBV3-2) and TRBJ2-2, with a possible D match to TRBD2 (5 bases). CDR3 length equals 18 residues. V lost 0 bases to trimming and J lost 6 bases, with 20 bases between them. Germline V gene sequence: CDR1 LGHDT, CDR2 YNNKEL (reference sequence). The DNA of the CDR3 is TGTGCCAGCAGCCAAGATCACCGTCGGCCCCGCGGGCCCGGGGAGCTGTTTTTT. Amino acids: CASSQDHRRPRGPGELFF.

Points on this clone: At the DNA level, this CDR3 is encoded by other sequences in the same sample as well. The chain combines TRBV12-3 or TRBV12-4 with TRBJ2-2; D is unclear. This CDR3 is 13 amino acids long. V was cut by 2 bases and J by 4 bases, with 5 bases left in between. CDR3 bases: TGTGCCAGCAGTTTAACAAGCACCGGGGAGCTGTTTTTT. The encoded protein is CASSLTSTGELFF.

The J gene is TRBJ1-1, the V gene TRBV30; possibly TRBD1 for D (5 bases). Trimming took off 1 base at V and 5 bases at J, with 11 bases between the two ends. The germline V gene encodes CDR1 GTSNPN and CDR2 SVGIG (reference sequence). The length of the CDR3 is 13 residues. CDR3 sequence: CAWSDGGGTEAFF. As DNA, the CDR3 is TGTGCCTGGAGTGATGGGGGAGGGACTGAAGCTTTCTTT.